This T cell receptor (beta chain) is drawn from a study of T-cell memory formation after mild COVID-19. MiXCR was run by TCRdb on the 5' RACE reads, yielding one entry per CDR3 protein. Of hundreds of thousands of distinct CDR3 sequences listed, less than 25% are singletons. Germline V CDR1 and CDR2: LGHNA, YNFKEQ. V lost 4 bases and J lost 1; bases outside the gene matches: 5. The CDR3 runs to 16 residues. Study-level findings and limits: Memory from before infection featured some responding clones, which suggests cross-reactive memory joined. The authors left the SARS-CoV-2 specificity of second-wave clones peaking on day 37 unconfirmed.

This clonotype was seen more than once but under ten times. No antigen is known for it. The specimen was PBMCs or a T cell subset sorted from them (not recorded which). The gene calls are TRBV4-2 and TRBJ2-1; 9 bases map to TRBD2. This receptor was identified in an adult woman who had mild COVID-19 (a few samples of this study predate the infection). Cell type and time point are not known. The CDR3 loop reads CASSPASGGSYNEQFF. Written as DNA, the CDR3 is TGTGCCAGCAGCCCCGCCAGCGGGGGGTCCTACAATGAGCAGTTCTTC.